This T cell receptor (beta chain) derives from a study of Tregs in tolerant kidney transplant recipients. A word on this clone: No antigen is known for it.

The nonmyeloablative bone marrow transplants came from related graft donors, with transient mixed chimerism. Unstimulated Tregs (CD4+CD25+CD127-) and CD4+CD25- non-Tregs were sorted from PBMCs. The method was immunoSEQ multiplex PCR; TCRdb's version includes in-frame clones alone and lacks a portion of them. The sample lists 100,000 or so clones, approximately 93% occurring once. V shed 4 bases, J shed 0 bases, and the junction held 10 bases outside the gene matches. Germline V lookup: CDR1 SGHAT, CDR2 FQNNGV. The CDR3 is 18 residues long. Study-wide results and caveats: The most relevant donor-specific Treg TCRbeta repertoire apparently came from expansion with activated donor B cells. Changing PCR primers prevented nucleotide comparison between some patients' samples.

This clonotype was obtained from a human patient who received a combined kidney and bone marrow transplant. T cells may partly derive from the graft donor. V gene TRBV11-2 combines with J gene TRBJ1-3; 9 bases agree with TRBD1. The sample was CD4+ T cells from blood (PBMCs), taken 12 months after the transplant. In DNA form, the CDR3 reads TGTGCCAGCAGCTGGCCCCCGGGACAGGGCCCCTCTGGAAACACCATATATTTT. Its protein product is CASSWPPGQGPSGNTIYF.